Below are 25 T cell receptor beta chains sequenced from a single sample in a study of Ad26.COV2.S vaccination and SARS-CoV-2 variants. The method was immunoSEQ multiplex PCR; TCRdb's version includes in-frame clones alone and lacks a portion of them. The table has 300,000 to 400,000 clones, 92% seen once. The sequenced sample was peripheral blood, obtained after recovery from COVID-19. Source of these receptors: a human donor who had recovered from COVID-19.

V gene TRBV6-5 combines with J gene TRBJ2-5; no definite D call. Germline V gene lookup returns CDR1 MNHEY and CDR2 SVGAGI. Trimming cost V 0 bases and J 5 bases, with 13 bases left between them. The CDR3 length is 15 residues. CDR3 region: CASSYSIVQGETQYF. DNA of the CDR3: TGTGCCAGCAGTTACTCGATAGTGCAAGGCGAGACCCAGTACTTC.

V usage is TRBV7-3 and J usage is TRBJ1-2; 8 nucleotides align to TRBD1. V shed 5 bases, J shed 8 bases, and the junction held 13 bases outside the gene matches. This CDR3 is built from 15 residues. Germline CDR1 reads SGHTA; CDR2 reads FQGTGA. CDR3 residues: CASSPPRQGLRGYTF. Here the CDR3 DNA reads TGTGCCAGCAGCCCCCCCCGACAGGGGCTACGCGGCTACACCTTC.

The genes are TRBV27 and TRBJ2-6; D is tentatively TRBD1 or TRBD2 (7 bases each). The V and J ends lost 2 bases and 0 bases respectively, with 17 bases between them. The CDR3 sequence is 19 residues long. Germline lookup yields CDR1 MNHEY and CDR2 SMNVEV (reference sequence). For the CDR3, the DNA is TGTGCCAGCAGTTTAGGGAGGGGGCGGTGGAACTCTGGGGCCAACGTCCTGACTTTC. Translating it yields CASSLGRGRWNSGANVLTF.

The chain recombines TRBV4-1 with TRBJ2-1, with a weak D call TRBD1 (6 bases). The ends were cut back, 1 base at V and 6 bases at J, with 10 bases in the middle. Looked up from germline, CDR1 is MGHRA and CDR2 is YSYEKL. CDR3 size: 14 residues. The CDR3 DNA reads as TGCGCCAGCAGCCAAGGGCAGGGGCGCAATGAGCAGTTCTTC. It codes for CASSQGQGRNEQFF.

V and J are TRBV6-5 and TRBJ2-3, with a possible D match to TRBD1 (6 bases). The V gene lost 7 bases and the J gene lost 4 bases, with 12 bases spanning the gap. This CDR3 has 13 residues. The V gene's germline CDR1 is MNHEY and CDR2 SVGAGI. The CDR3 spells CASTDRNADTQYF. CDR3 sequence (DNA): TGTGCCAGCACCGACAGGAACGCAGATACGCAGTATTTT.

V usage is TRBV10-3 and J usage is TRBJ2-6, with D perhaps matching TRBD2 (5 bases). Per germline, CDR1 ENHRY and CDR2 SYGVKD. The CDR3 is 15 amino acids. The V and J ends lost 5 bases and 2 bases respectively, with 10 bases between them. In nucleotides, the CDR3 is TGTGCCATCAGTAGTGAGGGCGCTGGGGCCAACGTCCTGACTTTC. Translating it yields CAISSEGAGANVLTF.

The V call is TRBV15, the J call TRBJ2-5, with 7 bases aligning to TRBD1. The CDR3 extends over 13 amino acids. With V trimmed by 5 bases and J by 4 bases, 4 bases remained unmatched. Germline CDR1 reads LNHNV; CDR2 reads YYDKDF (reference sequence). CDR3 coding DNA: TGTGCCACCAGCGTACGACAGGGAGAGACCCAGTACTTC. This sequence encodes CATSVRQGETQYF.

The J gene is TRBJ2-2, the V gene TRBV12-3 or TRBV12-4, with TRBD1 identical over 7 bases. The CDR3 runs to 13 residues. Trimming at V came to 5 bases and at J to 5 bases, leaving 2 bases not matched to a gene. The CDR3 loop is CASSEQGTGELFF. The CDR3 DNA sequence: TGTGCCAGCAGTGAACAGGGGACCGGGGAGCTGTTTTTT.

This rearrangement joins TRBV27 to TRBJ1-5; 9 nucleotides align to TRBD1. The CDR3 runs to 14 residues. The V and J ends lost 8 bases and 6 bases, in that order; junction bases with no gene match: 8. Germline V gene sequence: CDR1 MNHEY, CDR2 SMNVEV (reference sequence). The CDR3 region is CASGGTGSTQPQHF. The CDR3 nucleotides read TGTGCCAGCGGAGGGACAGGGTCTACTCAGCCCCAGCATTTT.

The CDR3 coding sequence is TGTGCCAGCAGGCAGTTCACAGATACGCAGTATTTT. It codes for CASRQFTDTQYF. V and J are TRBV7-2 and TRBJ2-3; D unresolved. Germline-derived CDR1 and CDR2 are SGHTA and FQGNSA. The CDR3 extends over 12 amino acids. V was cut by 6 bases and J by 2 bases, with 6 bases left in between.

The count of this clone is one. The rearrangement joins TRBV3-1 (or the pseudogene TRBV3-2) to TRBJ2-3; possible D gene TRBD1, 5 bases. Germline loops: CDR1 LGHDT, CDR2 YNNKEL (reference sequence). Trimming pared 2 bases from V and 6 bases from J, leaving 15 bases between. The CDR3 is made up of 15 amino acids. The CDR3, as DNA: TGTGCCAGCAGCCAAAGGGGAAAGGGAACCGATACGCAGTATTTT. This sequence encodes CASSQRGKGTDTQYF.

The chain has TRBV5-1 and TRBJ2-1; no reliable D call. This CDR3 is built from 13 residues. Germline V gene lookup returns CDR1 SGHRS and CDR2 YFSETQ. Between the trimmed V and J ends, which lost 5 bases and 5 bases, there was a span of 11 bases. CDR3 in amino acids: CASSHKLDNEQFF. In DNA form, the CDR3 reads TGCGCCAGCAGTCACAAATTGGACAATGAGCAGTTCTTC.

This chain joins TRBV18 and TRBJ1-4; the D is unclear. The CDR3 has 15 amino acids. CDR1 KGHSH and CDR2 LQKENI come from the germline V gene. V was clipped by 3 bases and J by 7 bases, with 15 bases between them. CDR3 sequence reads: CASSPFRADGEKLFF. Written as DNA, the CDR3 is TGTGCCAGCTCACCGTTTCGAGCCGACGGTGAAAAACTGTTTTTT.

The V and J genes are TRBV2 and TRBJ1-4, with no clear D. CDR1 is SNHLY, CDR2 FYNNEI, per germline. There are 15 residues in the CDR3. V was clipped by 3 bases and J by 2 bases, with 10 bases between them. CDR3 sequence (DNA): TGTGCCAGCAGTGAGGCGGGAGCGACTAATGAAAAACTGTTTTTT. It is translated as CASSEAGATNEKLFF.

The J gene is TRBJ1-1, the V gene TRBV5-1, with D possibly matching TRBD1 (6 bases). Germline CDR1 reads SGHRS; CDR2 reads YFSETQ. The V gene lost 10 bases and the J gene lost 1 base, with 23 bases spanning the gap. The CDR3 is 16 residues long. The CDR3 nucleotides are TGCGCCCGCCGCGGGGCCGGGGGCGGGGGGAACACTGAAGCTTTCTTT. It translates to CARRGAGGGGNTEAFF.

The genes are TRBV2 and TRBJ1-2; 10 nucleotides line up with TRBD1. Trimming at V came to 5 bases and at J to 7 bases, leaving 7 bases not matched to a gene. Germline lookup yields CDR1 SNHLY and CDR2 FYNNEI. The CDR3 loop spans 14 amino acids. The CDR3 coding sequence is TGTGCCAGCAGTTCCGGGACAGGGGCTTTTGGCTACACCTTC. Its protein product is CASSSGTGAFGYTF.

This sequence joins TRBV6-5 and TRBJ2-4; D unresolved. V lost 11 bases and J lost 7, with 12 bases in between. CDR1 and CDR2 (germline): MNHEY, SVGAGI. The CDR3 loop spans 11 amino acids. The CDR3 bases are TGTGCCGGCACGGACGATAACATTCAGTACTTC. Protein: CAGTDDNIQYF.

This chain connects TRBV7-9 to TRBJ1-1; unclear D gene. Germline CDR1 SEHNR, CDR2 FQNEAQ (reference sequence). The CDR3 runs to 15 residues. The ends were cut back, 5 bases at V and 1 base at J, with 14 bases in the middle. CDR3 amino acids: CASSTAIQKNTEAFF. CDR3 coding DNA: TGTGCCAGCAGCACAGCCATTCAGAAGAACACTGAAGCTTTCTTT. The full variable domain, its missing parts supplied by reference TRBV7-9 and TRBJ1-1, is DTGVSQNPRHKITKRGQNVTFRCDPISEHNRLYWYRQTLGQGPEFLTYFQNEAQLEKSRLLSDRFSAERPKGSFSTLEIQRTEQGDSAMYLCASSTAIQKNTEAFFGQGTRLTVV.

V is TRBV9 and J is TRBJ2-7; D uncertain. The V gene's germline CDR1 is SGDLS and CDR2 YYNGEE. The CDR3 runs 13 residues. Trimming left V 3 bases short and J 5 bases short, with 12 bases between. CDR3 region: CASSARLWDEQYF. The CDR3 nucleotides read TGTGCCAGCAGCGCTAGACTCTGGGACGAGCAGTACTTC.

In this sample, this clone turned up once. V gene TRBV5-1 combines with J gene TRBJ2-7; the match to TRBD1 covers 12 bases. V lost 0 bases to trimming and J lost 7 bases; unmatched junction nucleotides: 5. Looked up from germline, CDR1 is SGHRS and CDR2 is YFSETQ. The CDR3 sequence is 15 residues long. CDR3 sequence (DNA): TGCGCCAGCAGCTTGGCCGGGACAGGGGGCGAGGAGCAGTACTTC. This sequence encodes CASSLAGTGGEEQYF.

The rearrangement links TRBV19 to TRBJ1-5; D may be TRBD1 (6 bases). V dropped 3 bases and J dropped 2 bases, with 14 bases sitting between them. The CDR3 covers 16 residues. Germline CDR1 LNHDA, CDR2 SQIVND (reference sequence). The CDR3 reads CASSILTGFGNQPQHF. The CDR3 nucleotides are TGTGCCAGTAGTATCCTGACAGGCTTTGGCAATCAGCCCCAGCATTTT.

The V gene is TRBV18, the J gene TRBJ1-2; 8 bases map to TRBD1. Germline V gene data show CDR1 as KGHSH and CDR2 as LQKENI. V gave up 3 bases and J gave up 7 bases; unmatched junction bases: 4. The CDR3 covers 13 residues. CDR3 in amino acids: CASSPGTGAGYTF. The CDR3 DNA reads TGTGCCAGCTCACCCGGGACAGGAGCTGGCTACACCTTC.

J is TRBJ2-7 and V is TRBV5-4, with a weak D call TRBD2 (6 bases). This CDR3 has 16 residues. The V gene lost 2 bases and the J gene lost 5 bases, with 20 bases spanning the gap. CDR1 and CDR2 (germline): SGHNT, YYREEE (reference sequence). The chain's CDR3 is CASSFRGRDSYHEQYF. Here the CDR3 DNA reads TGTGCCAGCAGCTTCCGGGGCAGGGACTCTTACCACGAGCAGTACTTC. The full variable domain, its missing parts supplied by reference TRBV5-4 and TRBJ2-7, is ETGVTQSPTHLIKTRGQQVTLRCSSQSGHNTVSWYQQALGQGPQFIFQYYREEENGRGNFPPRFSGLQFPNYSSELNVNALELDDSALYLCASSFRGRDSYHEQYFGPGTRLTVT.

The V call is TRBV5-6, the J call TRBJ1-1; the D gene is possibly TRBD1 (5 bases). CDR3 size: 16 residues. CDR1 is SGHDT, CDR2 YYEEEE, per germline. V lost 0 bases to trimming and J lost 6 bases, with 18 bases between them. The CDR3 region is CASSLARVTSIAEAFF. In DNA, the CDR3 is TGTGCCAGCAGCTTGGCCAGGGTTACGTCGATTGCTGAAGCTTTCTTT.

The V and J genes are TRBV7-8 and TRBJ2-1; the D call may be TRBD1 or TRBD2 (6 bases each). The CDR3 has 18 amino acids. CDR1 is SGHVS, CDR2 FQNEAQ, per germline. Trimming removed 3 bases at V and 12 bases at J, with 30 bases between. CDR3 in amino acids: CASSFRVGSMGGLTWQFF. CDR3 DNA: TGTGCCAGCAGCTTTCGCGTTGGGAGTATGGGGGGCCTCACTTGGCAGTTCTTC. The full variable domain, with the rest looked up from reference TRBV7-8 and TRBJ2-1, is GAGVSQSPRYKVAKRGQDVALRCDPISGHVSLFWYQQALGQGPEFLTYFQNEAQLDKSGLPSDRFFAERPEGSVSTLKIQRTQQEDSAVYLCASSFRVGSMGGLTWQFFGPGTRLTVL.